This entry concerns a single T cell receptor beta chain. The antigen is not known. Everyone who donated was a healthy bone marrow donor. 60 Vbeta and 13 Jbeta primers were used in PCR. Sequenced by immunoSEQ multiplex PCR; TCRdb stores in-frame clones only, minus some. The sample holds approximately 140,000 clones; roughly 79% are singletons and the top ten take 0.55% to 0.75%. The germline V and J ends were trimmed by 0 bases and 8 bases, with 12 bases remaining between them. The V gene's germline CDR1 is SGDLS and CDR2 YYNGEE. The length of the CDR3 is 13 residues. This sample is part of a study of cytomegalovirus exposure and HLA in healthy donors. General study findings and limits: An ancestry cluster, one associated with Asian ancestry, reportedly showed fewer N-insertions than the approximately 650-donor mean in a later analysis. Researchers reported in a later analysis that common viral pathogens appeared linked to several top clusters. There were approximately 150 TCR beta chains listed as cytomegalovirus-associated.

Specimen: PBMCs. This TCR came from a man aged 18-30 years in good health and CMV-seronegative. V usage is TRBV9 and J usage is TRBJ2-7; no clear D gene. The CDR3 coding sequence is TGTGCCAGCAGCGTAGGGTCAGGCTCTCAGCAGTACTTC. This encodes CASSVGSGSQQYF. Drawing the rest from reference TRBV9 and TRBJ2-7, the complete variable domain is DSGVTQTPKHLITATGQRVTLRCSPRSGDLSVYWYQQSLDQGLQFLIQYYNGEERAKGNILERFSAQQFPDLHSELNLSSLELGDSALYFCASSVGSGSQQYFGPGTRLTVT.